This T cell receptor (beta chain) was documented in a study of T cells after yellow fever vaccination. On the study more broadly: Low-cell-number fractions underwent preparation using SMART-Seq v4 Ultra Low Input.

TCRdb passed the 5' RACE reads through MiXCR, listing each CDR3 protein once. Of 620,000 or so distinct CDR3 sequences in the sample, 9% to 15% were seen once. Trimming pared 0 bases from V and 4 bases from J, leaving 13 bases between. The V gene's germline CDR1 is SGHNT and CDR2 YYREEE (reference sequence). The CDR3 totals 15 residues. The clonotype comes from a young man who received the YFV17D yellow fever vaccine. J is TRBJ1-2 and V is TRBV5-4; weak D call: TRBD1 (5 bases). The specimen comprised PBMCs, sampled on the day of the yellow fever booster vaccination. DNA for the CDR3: TGTGCCAGCAGCTTGGGACAAGGGGAAACCTATGGCTACACCTTC. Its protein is CASSLGQGETYGYTF.